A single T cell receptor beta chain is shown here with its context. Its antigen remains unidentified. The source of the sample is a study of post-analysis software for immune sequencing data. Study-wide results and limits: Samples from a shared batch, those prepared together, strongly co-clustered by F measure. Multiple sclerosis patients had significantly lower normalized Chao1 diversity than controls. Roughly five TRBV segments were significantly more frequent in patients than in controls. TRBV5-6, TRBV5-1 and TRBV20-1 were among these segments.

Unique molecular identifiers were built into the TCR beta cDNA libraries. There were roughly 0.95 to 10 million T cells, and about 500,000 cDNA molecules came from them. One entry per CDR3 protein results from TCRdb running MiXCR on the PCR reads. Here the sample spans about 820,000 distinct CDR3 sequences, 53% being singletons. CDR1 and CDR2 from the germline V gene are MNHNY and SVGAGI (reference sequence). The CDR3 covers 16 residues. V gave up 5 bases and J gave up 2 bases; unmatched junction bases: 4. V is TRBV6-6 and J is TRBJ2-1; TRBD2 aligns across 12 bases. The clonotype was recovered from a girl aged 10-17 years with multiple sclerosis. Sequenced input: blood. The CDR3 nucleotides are TGTGCCAGCAGTAAACTAGCGGGGGGCGCCTACAATGAGCAGTTCTTC. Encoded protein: CASSKLAGGAYNEQFF.